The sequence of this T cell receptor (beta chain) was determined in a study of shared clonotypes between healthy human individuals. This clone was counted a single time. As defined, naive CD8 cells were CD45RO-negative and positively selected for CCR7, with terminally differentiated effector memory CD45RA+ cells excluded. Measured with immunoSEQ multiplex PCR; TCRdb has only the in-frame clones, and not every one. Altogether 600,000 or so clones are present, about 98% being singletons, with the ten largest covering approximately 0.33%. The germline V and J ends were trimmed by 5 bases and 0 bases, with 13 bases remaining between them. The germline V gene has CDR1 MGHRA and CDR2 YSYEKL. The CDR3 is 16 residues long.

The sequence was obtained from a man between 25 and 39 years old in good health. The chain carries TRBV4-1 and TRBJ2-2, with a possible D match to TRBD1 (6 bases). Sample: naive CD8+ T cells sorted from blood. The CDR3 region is CASSDNRATNTGELFF. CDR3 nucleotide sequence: TGCGCCAGCAGCGACAACAGGGCCACGAACACCGGGGAGCTGTTTTTT.